A single sample gave rise to the 7 T cell receptor beta chains below, sequenced in a study of T cell responses to AZD1222 COVID-19 vaccine. Method: immunoSEQ multiplex PCR; TCRdb's copy keeps in-frame clones and lacks some. The data show just under 150,000 clones, roughly 89% seen once. This specimen was peripheral blood, taken 28 days after the second AZD1222 dose. The origin of the receptors is an adult who received the AZD1222 COVID-19 vaccine.

The sample holds one count of this clone. V usage is TRBV18 and J usage is TRBJ2-1; maybe TRBD1 (6 bases). Germline CDR1 KGHSH, CDR2 LQKENI. V was clipped by 3 bases and J by 10 bases, with 28 bases between them. The CDR3 totals 18 residues. CDR3 in amino acids: CASSPMGANRVIGYEQFF. CDR3 nucleotides: TGTGCCAGCTCACCCATGGGGGCAAACAGGGTAATCGGATACGAGCAGTTCTTC.

This chain uses TRBV19 with TRBJ2-7; 7 bases are a match to TRBD2. With 5 bases clipped from V and 11 bases from J, the junction kept 6 bases outside the gene matches. CDR3 length equals 11 residues. Per germline, CDR1 LNHDA and CDR2 SQIVND (reference sequence). The CDR3 coding sequence is TGTGCCAGTAGTCTGAGCGGGAAAAAGTACTTC. Its translation: CASSLSGKKYF.

About this clone: The same CDR3 also results from other DNA sequences found in this sample. CDR3: CASSSQGDTEAFF. CDR3 coding DNA: TGTGCCAGCAGCTCACAGGGGGACACTGAAGCTTTCTTT. V and J are TRBV7-3 and TRBJ1-1; TRBD1 aligns across 8 bases. Unmatched junction bases numbered 1, after V lost 4 bases and J lost 3 bases. The CDR3 is 13 residues long. The germline CDR1 and CDR2 sequences are SGHTA and FQGTGA.

The gene calls are TRBV6-2 or TRBV6-3 and TRBJ2-7; D unresolved. Trimming removed 0 bases at V and 0 bases at J, with 12 bases between. CDR3 size: 16 residues. Germline assignment: CDR1 MNHEY and CDR2 SVGEGT. In nucleotides, the CDR3 is TGTGCCAGCAGTTACTCGATATCAGGTTACTCCTACGAGCAGTACTTC. Protein: CASSYSISGYSYEQYF.

The V call is TRBV5-4, the J call TRBJ2-7; 7 bases map to TRBD2. Trimming removed 1 base from V and 6 bases from J; junction bases left unmatched: 4. Germline V gene data show CDR1 as SGHNT and CDR2 as YYREEE (reference sequence). The CDR3 spans 13 residues. The chain's CDR3 is CASSLWEGREQYF. As DNA, the CDR3 is TGTGCCAGCAGCTTGTGGGAGGGCCGCGAGCAGTACTTC.

The rearrangement joins TRBV10-3 to TRBJ1-1; TRBD1 is a possible D gene (6 bases). CDR3 length equals 15 residues. Per germline, CDR1 ENHRY and CDR2 SYGVKD. V lost 6 bases and J 4 bases, leaving 18 bases between the germline ends. The CDR3 sequence is CAISAHEGGSTEAFF. The CDR3 coding sequence is TGTGCCATCAGCGCACATGAAGGGGGTAGCACTGAAGCTTTCTTT.

The chain has TRBV28 and TRBJ2-1; D is possibly TRBD1 (5 bases). The CDR3 covers 16 residues. V was trimmed by 6 bases and J by 5 bases, leaving 20 bases between them. In germline, CDR1 is MDHEN, CDR2 SYDVKM. This CDR3 is CASSPPRGRHNNEQFF. CDR3 in DNA: TGTGCCAGCAGCCCCCCTAGGGGTCGTCATAACAATGAGCAGTTCTTC.